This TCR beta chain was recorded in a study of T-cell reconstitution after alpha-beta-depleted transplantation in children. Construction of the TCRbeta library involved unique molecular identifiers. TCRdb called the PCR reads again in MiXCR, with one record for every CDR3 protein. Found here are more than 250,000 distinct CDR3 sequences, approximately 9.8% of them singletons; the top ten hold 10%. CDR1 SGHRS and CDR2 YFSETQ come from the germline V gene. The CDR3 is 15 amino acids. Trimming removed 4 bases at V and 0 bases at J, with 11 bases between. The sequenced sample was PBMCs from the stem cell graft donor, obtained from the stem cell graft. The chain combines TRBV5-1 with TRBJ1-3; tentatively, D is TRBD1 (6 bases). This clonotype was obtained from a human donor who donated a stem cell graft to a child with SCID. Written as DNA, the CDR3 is TGCGCCAGCAGCCCTGGGACACACTCTGGAAACACCATATATTTT. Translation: CASSPGTHSGNTIYF.